The 21 T cell receptor beta chains listed next were all sequenced from one sample in a study of blood T cells in healthy people across ages. Alongside a J-beta primer mix, a sample-barcoded 5' primer served in a second PCR lasting roughly 7 to 11 cycles. In TCRdb, the 5' RACE reads were re-called with MiXCR into one record per CDR3 protein. Here the sample spans under 700,000 distinct CDR3 sequences, less than 25% being singletons. The same sample was also studied in work on T cells of mothers and their children.

The sequencing sample was made of blood. These receptors originate from a boy between 10 and 17 years old in good health.

A few counts support this clonotype. The chain has TRBV14 and TRBJ2-1, with 7 positions matching TRBD2. Per the germline V gene, CDR1 is SGHDN and CDR2 is FVKESK. V trimming: 1 base; J trimming: 5 bases; junction bases outside the gene matches: 5. The CDR3 covers 15 residues. The DNA of the CDR3 is TGTGCCAGCAGCCAAGTTCAGCGGGGTAACAATGAGCAGTTCTTC. Translated: CASSQVQRGNNEQFF.

The chain links TRBV7-2 to TRBJ1-6; no clear D. Trimming took 1 base from V and 10 from J, leaving 5 bases between them. The CDR3 is 12 residues long. CDR1 and CDR2 (germline): SGHTA, FQGNSA. This CDR3 is CASSLVVSPLHF. CDR3 DNA sequence: TGTGCCAGCAGCTTAGTGGTCTCACCCCTCCACTTT. The variable domain in full, with the rest retrieved from reference TRBV7-2 and TRBJ1-6, is GAGVSQSPSNKVTEKGKDVELRCDPISGHTALYWYRQSLGQGLEFLIYFQGNSAPDKSGLPSDRFSAERTGGSVSTLTIQRTQQEDSAVYLCASSLVVSPLHFGNGTRLTVT.

In this sample, this clonotype turned up many times. The chain recombines TRBV9 with TRBJ2-1; D not resolved. Germline lookup yields CDR1 SGDLS and CDR2 YYNGEE. V was shortened by 5 bases and J by 4 bases, with 7 bases between the two germline ends. The CDR3 contains 12 residues. The chain's CDR3 is CASSGRYNEQFF. CDR3 DNA sequence: TGTGCCAGCAGTGGAAGATACAATGAGCAGTTCTTC.

The J gene is TRBJ2-5, the V gene TRBV20-1, with D possibly matching TRBD2 (6 bases). Germline V lookup: CDR1 DFQATT, CDR2 SNEGSKA (reference sequence). The CDR3 is made up of 12 amino acids. Deletions cut 3 bases from V and 11 bases from J, with 16 bases between. The CDR3 DNA reads TGCAGTGCTAGGGTGGGGGGATGGGAGCAGTACTTC. Translated: CSARVGGWEQYF.

This clonotype was found a few times. J is TRBJ1-5 and V is TRBV3-1; D is undetermined. The CDR3 extends over 14 amino acids. V was pared by 3 bases and J by 0 bases, with 6 bases between. Germline V gives CDR1 LGHDT, CDR2 YNNKEL (reference sequence). The chain's CDR3 is CASSHADSNQPQHF. The CDR3 nucleotides read TGTGCCAGCAGCCACGCGGATAGCAATCAGCCCCAGCATTTT.

The gene calls are TRBV4-3 and TRBJ2-5, with D perhaps TRBD2 (6 bases). The J call is in doubt because the DNA end fits TRBJ2-1 better. CDR3 size: 13 residues. CDR1 is LGHNA, CDR2 YSLEER, per germline. The CDR3 spells CATATSWGNEQFF. DNA of the CDR3: TGCGCCACCGCCACTAGCTGGGGCAATGAGCAGTTCTTC.

The J gene is TRBJ2-5, the V gene TRBV7-6; D not certain. This CDR3 is built from 15 residues. The ends were cut back, 5 bases at V and 5 bases at J, with 18 bases in the middle. Germline CDR1 is SGHVS and CDR2 is FNYEAQ. The CDR3 coding sequence is TGTGCCAGCAGCCCTAGACCCGGTTTGCGGGAGACCCAGTACTTC. Its protein product is CASSPRPGLRETQYF.

V and J are TRBV6-2 or TRBV6-3 and TRBJ2-5; tentative D call: TRBD1 (6 bases). Germline assignment: CDR1 MNHEY and CDR2 SVGEGT. The V gene lost 6 bases and the J gene lost 2 bases, with 13 bases spanning the gap. The CDR3 runs 14 residues. CDR3 amino acids: CASRPDRLQETQYF. DNA for the CDR3: TGTGCCAGCAGGCCGGACAGATTACAAGAGACCCAGTACTTC.

The sample holds a few counts of this clonotype. The genes are TRBV27 and TRBJ2-1, with a possible D match to TRBD2 (6 bases). The germline gives CDR1 MNHEY, CDR2 SMNVEV (reference sequence). Deletions cut 4 bases from V and 9 bases from J, with 19 bases between. CDR3 size: 15 residues. CDR3 sequence: CASSSAGSKGTEQFF. CDR3 nucleotide sequence: TGTGCCAGCAGTTCGGCCGGGAGTAAGGGCACTGAGCAGTTCTTC.

The sample holds a few counts of this clonotype. The chain couples TRBV29-1 to TRBJ2-1; no firm D call. Matching the DNA end better, TRBJ2-7 makes the J call doubtful. The V gene's germline CDR1 is SQVTM and CDR2 ANQGSEA. The CDR3 totals 12 residues. CDR3 nucleotides: TGCAGCGTTAGGTGGAACTTCCACGAGCAGTACTTC. Its translation is CSVRWNFHEQYF.

The J gene is TRBJ2-3, the V gene TRBV29-1; 8 positions match TRBD1. The CDR3 has 15 residues. Germline V gene data show CDR1 as SQVTM and CDR2 as ANQGSEA. V trimming: 8 bases; J trimming: 5 bases; junction bases outside the gene matches: 15. The CDR3 DNA is TGCAGCTTAGTCCCCACACAGGGGGTGAAAGATACGCAGTATTTT. It yields the protein CSLVPTQGVKDTQYF.

This rearrangement joins TRBV20-1 to TRBJ1-1, with TRBD1 identical over 8 bases. J was trimmed by 2 bases and V by 0 bases; bases with no gene match: 17. The CDR3 consists of 19 residues. In germline, CDR1 is DFQATT, CDR2 SNEGSKA (reference sequence). CDR3 DNA: TGCAGTGCTAGAGATTTGGTCAAGTTGGTTCAGGGGGCAAACACTGAAGCTTTCTTT. This encodes CSARDLVKLVQGANTEAFF.

This clonotype was found many times. The chain joins TRBV4-1 to TRBJ2-4; D is unresolved. Trimming removed 0 bases from V and 9 bases from J, with 6 bases in between. The CDR3 has 12 residues. Germline V gene data show CDR1 as MGHRA and CDR2 as YSYEKL. CDR3 in DNA: TGCGCCAGCAGCCAAGAACGGAGCATTCAGTACTTC. It is translated as CASSQERSIQYF.

The chain carries TRBV6-1 and TRBJ2-5, with 14 bases lining up with TRBD2. Per germline, CDR1 MNHNS and CDR2 SASEGT. With V trimmed by 1 base and J by 5 bases, 6 bases remained unmatched. The CDR3 loop spans 17 amino acids. This chain's CDR3 is CASSEEGLAGAFETQYF. CDR3 DNA sequence: TGTGCCAGCAGTGAAGAGGGACTAGCGGGGGCCTTCGAGACCCAGTACTTC.

The chain employs TRBV28 and TRBJ2-1; 8 bases align to TRBD2. CDR3 length: 14 residues. The trim removed 6 bases at V and 7 bases at J, leaving 8 bases unmatched. Per the germline V gene, CDR1 is MDHEN and CDR2 is SYDVKM. CDR3 region: CASRDTLAGNEQFF. The CDR3 region has the DNA TGTGCCAGCAGGGATACGTTAGCGGGGAATGAGCAGTTCTTC.

Concerning this clonotype itself: A read error may explain this, as a much larger clone is one base away. This CDR3 reads CASSLGEGDQETQYF. Here the CDR3 DNA reads TGTGCCAGCAGCTTAGGAGAGGGGGATCAAGAGACCCAGTACTTC. The rearrangement links TRBV7-9 to TRBJ2-5; tentatively, D is TRBD1 (6 bases). V lost 1 base to trimming and J lost 2 bases, with 11 bases between them. The CDR3 is 15 amino acids. Looked up from germline, CDR1 is SEHNR and CDR2 is FQNEAQ (reference sequence).

The chain joins TRBV29-1 to TRBJ2-5; TRBD2 matches 13 bases. The germline V gene has CDR1 SQVTM and CDR2 ANQGSEA. The CDR3 runs to 13 residues. With V trimmed by 4 bases and J by 4 bases, 0 bases remained unmatched. This CDR3 is CSVGLAGGETQYF. As DNA, the CDR3 is TGCAGCGTTGGACTAGCGGGAGGAGAGACCCAGTACTTC.

Concerning this clonotype: The junction shows a germline mismatch at one end, possibly a read error. This sequence joins TRBV7-2 and TRBJ2-5; TRBD2 agrees at 9 bases. The length of the CDR3 is 16 residues. Germline CDR1 reads SGHTA; CDR2 reads FQGNSA. Written as DNA, the CDR3 is TGTGCCAGCGGCTTAGGAGTGAGCGGGAGGCAAGAGACCCAGTACTTC. Translated: CASGLGVSGRQETQYF.

The chain recombines TRBV10-3 with TRBJ2-1, with unresolved D. The J call may be wrong; the DNA end is better matched by TRBJ2-7. The CDR3 totals 12 residues. CDR1 ENHRY and CDR2 SYGVKD come from the germline V gene. The DNA of the CDR3 is TGTGCCATGGGCTCCGGGTCCTACGAGCAGTACTTC. Residues: CAMGSGSYEQYF.

Only a few counts were recorded for this clonotype. CDR3 residues: CSAALTSGIGVMETQYF. DNA for the CDR3: TGCAGTGCTGCCCTGACTAGCGGGATAGGAGTAATGGAGACCCAGTACTTC. The chain employs TRBV20-1 and TRBJ2-5, with TRBD2 matching 11 bases. The CDR3 runs to 17 residues. The germline V gene has CDR1 DFQATT and CDR2 SNEGSKA (reference sequence). With V trimmed by 5 bases and J by 5 bases, 16 bases remained unmatched.

J is TRBJ2-1 and V is TRBV7-2; TRBD2 matches at 9 bases. The CDR3 spans 16 residues. The V segment lost 5 bases and the J segment 7 bases; nucleotides outside the gene matches: 12. Germline V gene data show CDR1 as SGHTA and CDR2 as FQGNSA. CDR3: CASSRRLSGSSNEQFF. Written as DNA, the CDR3 is TGTGCCAGCAGCCGACGTCTTAGCGGGAGTAGTAATGAGCAGTTCTTC.